These 27 T cell receptor beta chains were all obtained from the same sample, sequenced in a study of chemoradiotherapy in HPV16-positive cancers (dated by TCRdb to between 2022 and 2023). Receptors were amplified or captured by the immunoSEQ multiplex PCR assay. In TCRdb, the immuneACCESS table is reduced to in-frame sequences with V and J assigned. These tables do not hold every clone; where another copy was compared, an unresolved V gene accounts for under half, and the others remain unexplained. Within this sample are 11,000 or so clones, with approximately 73% of them counted one time only. Of the sample, under 2.5% is held by the ten largest clones. The specimen was obtained from a patient who underwent chemoradiotherapy. These receptors were collected from a human donor with HPV-associated anogenital cancer.

The rearrangement links TRBV6-4 to TRBJ2-3; 10 bases are shared with TRBD2. Looked up from germline, CDR1 is MRHNA and CDR2 is SNTAGT. The CDR3 loop spans 17 amino acids. V shed 2 bases, J shed 6 bases, and the junction held 11 bases outside the gene matches. CDR3 protein: CASSDTSLAGRPDTQYF. The CDR3 nucleotides are TGTGCCAGCAGTGACACCTCACTAGCGGGGAGGCCGGATACGCAGTATTTT.

V gene TRBV19 combines with J gene TRBJ2-2, with TRBD1 as a possible D gene (6 bases). V lost 4 bases and J 3 bases, leaving 9 bases between the germline ends. There are 14 residues in the CDR3. CDR1 and CDR2 from the germline V gene are LNHDA and SQIVND (reference sequence). The DNA for the CDR3 is TGTGCCAGTAGTAGAACAGGGCACACCGGGGAGCTGTTTTTT. Translation: CASSRTGHTGELFF.

The V gene is TRBV7-9, the J gene TRBJ1-2; 8 bases map to TRBD1. The CDR3 extends over 15 amino acids. V lost 2 bases, J lost 3 bases, and 5 bases stayed unmatched. Germline lookup yields CDR1 SEHNR and CDR2 FQNEAQ (reference sequence). CDR3 DNA: TGTGCCAGCAGCTTAACACCGACAGGGGACTATGGCTACACCTTC. Residues: CASSLTPTGDYGYTF. The entire variable domain, with the rest obtained from reference TRBV7-9 and TRBJ1-2, is as follows: DTGVSQNPRHKITKRGQNVTFRCDPISEHNRLYWYRQTLGQGPEFLTYFQNEAQLEKSRLLSDRFSAERPKGSFSTLEIQRTEQGDSAMYLCASSLTPTGDYGYTFGSGTRLTVV.

The chain is built from TRBV11-3 and TRBJ2-2, with TRBD1 identical over 9 bases. The V gene's germline CDR1 is SGHNT and CDR2 YENEEA. The J segment lost 5 bases and the V segment lost 5 bases, leaving 12 bases of the junction unmatched. The CDR3 is 17 amino acids. CDR3 sequence reads: CASSPGTGRGSTGELFF. The CDR3, as DNA: TGTGCCAGCAGCCCTGGGACAGGGAGAGGCTCGACCGGGGAGCTGTTTTTT.

The chain couples TRBV7-2 to TRBJ1-1, with a possible D match to TRBD1 (5 bases). Trimming removed 0 bases from V and 5 bases from J, with 10 bases in between. Per the germline V gene, CDR1 is SGHTA and CDR2 is FQGNSA. The CDR3 totals 14 residues. The CDR3, as DNA: TGTGCCAGCAGCTTAGCGCTAGGGGTTACTGAAGCTTTCTTT. This codes for CASSLALGVTEAFF.

The CDR3 loop is CAISESLASGGPKRDTQYF. The CDR3 nucleotides are TGTGCCATCAGTGAGTCCCTGGCTAGCGGGGGCCCAAAACGGGATACGCAGTATTTT. V is TRBV10-3 and J is TRBJ2-3; TRBD2 aligns across 10 bases. CDR3 length equals 19 residues. The germline CDR1 and CDR2 sequences are ENHRY and SYGVKD. V shed 0 bases and J 6 bases; nucleotides not matched to a gene: 15.

This clone was detected once. The V call is TRBV28, the J call TRBJ2-7; D remains unclear. The CDR3 is made up of 11 amino acids. V was shortened by 11 bases and J by 3 bases, with 11 bases between the two germline ends. CDR1 and CDR2 from the germline V gene are MDHEN and SYDVKM. The CDR3 region has the DNA TGTGCCTCTTGGATGAACTACGAGCAGTACTTC. Its translation: CASWMNYEQYF.

The chain carries TRBV2 and TRBJ1-2, with D perhaps TRBD1 (6 bases). CDR3 length: 14 amino acids. The germline V gene has CDR1 SNHLY and CDR2 FYNNEI. With 2 bases removed from V and 8 bases from J, the gap between germline ends came to 15 bases. CDR3 sequence reads: CASSEWSQGTGYTF. In DNA, the CDR3 is TGTGCCAGCAGTGAATGGTCCCAGGGGACGGGCTACACCTTC.

The J gene is TRBJ2-1, the V gene TRBV10-1, with a tentative D call TRBD2 (5 bases). CDR3 size: 11 residues. Trimming took 5 bases from V and 8 from J, leaving 7 bases between them. Germline V gives CDR1 WNHNN, CDR2 SYGVQD (reference sequence). For the CDR3, the DNA is TGCGCCAGCAGTAGGCGGGATGAGCAGTTCTTC. The encoded protein is CASSRRDEQFF.

J is TRBJ2-3 and V is TRBV2; D ambiguous. V lost 4 bases to trimming and J lost 3 bases, with 5 bases between them. From germline, CDR1 is SNHLY and CDR2 FYNNEI. The CDR3 contains 12 residues. Here the CDR3 reads CASSVGTDTQYF. For the CDR3, the DNA is TGTGCCAGCAGTGTGGGAACAGATACGCAGTATTTT. Full variable domain (outside the CDR3, taken from reference TRBV2 and TRBJ2-3): EPEVTQTPSHQVTQMGQEVILRCVPISNHLYFYWYRQILGQKVEFLVSFYNNEISEKSEIFDDQFSVERPDGSNFTLKIRSTKLEDSAMYFCASSVGTDTQYFGPGTRLTVL.

This CDR3 reads CASTGTSGDTQYF. The DNA of the CDR3 is TGTGCCAGCACTGGGACTAGCGGGGATACGCAGTATTTT. This rearrangement joins TRBV18 to TRBJ2-3, with TRBD2 matching over 12 bases. The V and J ends lost 8 bases and 6 bases, in that order; junction bases with no gene match: 3. In germline, CDR1 is KGHSH, CDR2 LQKENI. This CDR3 region has 13 residues. Complete variable domain (other parts from reference TRBV18 and TRBJ2-3): NAGVMQNPRHLVRRRGQEARLRCSPMKGHSHVYWYRQLPEEGLKFMVYLQKENIIDESGMPKERFSAEFPKEGPSILRIQQVVRGDSAAYFCASTGTSGDTQYFGPGTRLTVL.

The chain joins TRBV5-6 to TRBJ1-6; the match to TRBD1 covers 8 bases. CDR3 size: 17 residues. Germline CDR1 SGHDT, CDR2 YYEEEE. V lost 2 bases and J lost 6; bases outside the gene matches: 10. The CDR3 reads CASSFLETGDINSPLHF. In DNA form, the CDR3 reads TGTGCCAGCAGCTTCCTTGAGACAGGGGACATTAATTCACCCCTCCACTTT.

The chain uses TRBV12-5 and TRBJ2-2; the match to TRBD2 covers 8 bases. Germline-derived CDR1 and CDR2 are LGHNT and FRNRAP. The CDR3 sequence is 21 residues long. The ends lost 0 bases at V and 4 bases at J; junction bases unmatched: 19. Written as DNA, the CDR3 is TGTGCTAGTGGTTTGGTACCGTCGGTCGGGGGGGTAGTTCGATTCACCGGGGAGCTGTTTTTT. Translation gives CASGLVPSVGGVVRFTGELFF.

This clone appeared a single time. The chain links TRBV7-6 to TRBJ1-2; a weak D match, TRBD1 (5 bases). The CDR3 is made up of 15 amino acids. Trimming removed 5 bases from V and 4 bases from J, with 17 bases in between. Germline lookup yields CDR1 SGHVS and CDR2 FNYEAQ. The CDR3 spells CASSPDVEGTYGYTF. The CDR3 DNA reads as TGTGCCAGCAGCCCGGACGTTGAGGGGACCTATGGCTACACCTTC.

This chain joins TRBV9 and TRBJ1-2, with D possibly being TRBD1 (5 bases). The ends were cut back, 0 bases at V and 8 bases at J, with 14 bases in the middle. The germline gives CDR1 SGDLS, CDR2 YYNGEE. The CDR3 is 14 amino acids. CDR3 nucleotides: TGTGCCAGCAGCGTAGGAGGGGCTCTCTCGGGCTACACCTTC. Translated: CASSVGGALSGYTF.

J is TRBJ1-2 and V is TRBV7-9, with unresolved D. The CDR3 spans 13 residues. Germline CDR1 is SEHNR and CDR2 is FQNEAQ (reference sequence). Trimming stripped 5 bases from V and 1 base from J, with 8 bases between. CDR3: CASSQAVNYGYTF. CDR3 bases: TGTGCCAGCAGCCAGGCCGTTAACTATGGCTACACCTTC.

This chain joins TRBV11-2 and TRBJ2-3, with D possibly being TRBD2 (7 bases). CDR3 length: 15 residues. V lost 11 bases to trimming and J lost 2 bases, with 20 bases between them. The germline CDR1 and CDR2 sequences are SGHAT and FQNNGV. CDR3 nucleotide sequence: TGTGCCTCCAGTAATAGGGGGGGACTCACAGATACGCAGTATTTT. Protein sequence: CASSNRGGLTDTQYF.

The chain joins TRBV9 to TRBJ2-7; the D call may be TRBD1 or TRBD2 (5 bases each). V was shortened by 4 bases and J by 3 bases, with 17 bases between the two germline ends. This CDR3 has 15 residues. Germline V CDR1 and CDR2: SGDLS, YYNGEE. The CDR3 here is CASSPGLPEGYEQYF. In DNA form, the CDR3 reads TGTGCCAGCAGCCCGGGGCTACCCGAAGGCTACGAGCAGTACTTC.

The chain has TRBV5-1 and TRBJ2-2, with D tentatively TRBD1 (5 bases). V was shortened by 5 bases and J by 0 bases, with 11 bases between the two germline ends. CDR3 length: 15 residues. Germline-derived CDR1 and CDR2 are SGHRS and YFSETQ. CDR3 coding DNA: TGCGCCAGCAGGAGGCAGGGTTCGAACACCGGGGAGCTGTTTTTT. Translating gives CASRRQGSNTGELFF.

This clone is categorized as medium-sized. The chain links TRBV7-9 to TRBJ1-1; D not certain. Trimming stripped 1 base from V and 0 bases from J, with 9 bases between. The CDR3 runs to 15 residues. CDR1 and CDR2 (germline): SEHNR, FQNEAQ (reference sequence). This chain's CDR3 is CASSLEGGVNTEAFF. The CDR3 DNA reads TGTGCCAGCAGCTTAGAAGGCGGGGTGAACACTGAAGCTTTCTTT.

The chain recombines TRBV7-8 with TRBJ2-3; TRBD2 agrees at 9 bases. Germline CDR1 and CDR2: SGHVS and FQNEAQ. With V trimmed by 5 bases and J by 1 base, 16 bases remained unmatched. The CDR3 sequence is 19 residues long. CDR3: CASSENLGGGAFRTDTQYF. CDR3 nucleotide sequence: TGTGCCAGCAGCGAAAACTTAGGCGGGGGGGCCTTTCGCACAGATACGCAGTATTTT.

This sequence joins TRBV7-9 and TRBJ2-6, with 11 nucleotides matching TRBD1. Unmatched junction bases numbered 10, after V lost 10 bases and J lost 2 bases. Germline V CDR1 and CDR2: SEHNR, FQNEAQ (reference sequence). CDR3 length: 17 amino acids. For the CDR3, the DNA is TGTGCCACGCAGTCGGACAGGGGGCTAACTGGGGCCAACGTCCTGACTTTC. It is translated as CATQSDRGLTGANVLTF.

Only one count was recorded for this clone. This chain uses TRBV5-1 with TRBJ2-7, with D possibly TRBD2 on 5 matching bases. The CDR3 sequence is 16 residues long. V gave up 3 bases and J gave up 0 bases, with 16 bases separating them. The germline gives CDR1 SGHRS, CDR2 YFSETQ. The CDR3 sequence is CASSWEHGVSSYEQYF. The CDR3 DNA follows: TGCGCCAGCAGCTGGGAACACGGGGTAAGCTCCTACGAGCAGTACTTC.

This chain links TRBV5-1 with TRBJ2-5, with 8 bases identical to TRBD2. This CDR3 is built from 15 residues. The V and J ends lost 0 bases and 4 bases, in that order; junction bases with no gene match: 5. Germline assignment: CDR1 SGHRS and CDR2 YFSETQ. The CDR3 region has the DNA TGCGCCAGCAGCTTGGTACTAGCGGAGGGAGAGACCCAGTACTTC. Translation gives CASSLVLAEGETQYF.

J is TRBJ1-6 and V is TRBV13, with a possible D match to TRBD1 (5 bases). The germline V gene has CDR1 PRHDT and CDR2 FYEKMQ (reference sequence). The CDR3 loop spans 15 amino acids. The V gene lost 4 bases and the J gene lost 2 bases, with 9 bases spanning the gap. CDR3 sequence (DNA): TGTGCCAGCAGCTCAGGGTTCCCCTATAATTCACCCCTCCACTTT. Protein product: CASSSGFPYNSPLHF.

This chain uses TRBV6-1 with TRBJ2-1; 8 positions match TRBD2. This CDR3 region has 15 residues. The germline CDR1 and CDR2 sequences are MNHNS and SASEGT. V lost 6 bases, J lost 2 bases, and 6 bases stayed unmatched. CDR3 protein: CASRPGGQPYNEQFF. Here the CDR3 DNA reads TGTGCCAGCAGACCGGGGGGGCAACCCTACAATGAGCAGTTCTTC.

The chain couples TRBV2 to TRBJ2-3, with D perhaps matching TRBD2 (7 bases). V lost 4 bases and J lost 4, with 15 bases in between. The CDR3 has 15 residues. Germline V lookup: CDR1 SNHLY, CDR2 FYNNEI. Here the CDR3 reads CASSVEGGPSDTQYF. The CDR3 coding sequence is TGTGCCAGCAGTGTGGAGGGGGGGCCGTCAGATACGCAGTATTTT. Variable domain in full (rest from reference TRBV2 and TRBJ2-3): EPEVTQTPSHQVTQMGQEVILRCVPISNHLYFYWYRQILGQKVEFLVSFYNNEISEKSEIFDDQFSVERPDGSNFTLKIRSTKLEDSAMYFCASSVEGGPSDTQYFGPGTRLTVL.